Below, 18 T cell receptor beta chains from the same sample are listed, as sequenced in a study of cytomegalovirus exposure and HLA in healthy donors. 13 Jbeta primers and 60 Vbeta primers were used for the PCR. The protocol was immunoSEQ multiplex PCR, while the TCRdb copy is restricted to in-frame clones and leaves out a portion. Of roughly 190,000 clones detected, about four fifths appear once; the ten largest clones hold over 1.5%. The specimen sequenced was PBMCs. The source is a man aged 35 to 55 in good health and CMV-seropositive.

This chain joins TRBV12-5 and TRBJ2-1; a weak D match, TRBD1 (6 bases). V shed 7 bases and J shed 6 bases, with 19 bases lying between them. CDR3 size: 15 residues. Germline V CDR1 and CDR2: LGHNT, FRNRAP. CDR3 nucleotides: TGTGCTAGTGCCCAAAGCAGGGGATGGTCCAATGAGCAGTTCTTC. As protein: CASAQSRGWSNEQFF.

This sequence joins TRBV7-9 and TRBJ1-2; 7 bases fit TRBD1. Per germline, CDR1 SEHNR and CDR2 FQNEAQ (reference sequence). V lost 2 bases and J lost 4; bases outside the gene matches: 7. The CDR3 runs 15 residues. The DNA for the CDR3 is TGTGCCAGCAGCTTATCGAGGGGGCAGGGCTATGGCTACACCTTC. It is translated as CASSLSRGQGYGYTF.

V usage is TRBV2 and J usage is TRBJ2-3; D is possibly TRBD2 (7 bases). This CDR3 comprises 15 residues. Per germline, CDR1 SNHLY and CDR2 FYNNEI. V was trimmed by 8 bases and J by 3 bases, leaving 18 bases between them. CDR3 loop: CASLGGQVGTDTQYF. The CDR3 nucleotides read TGTGCCAGCCTGGGGGGGCAGGTCGGGACAGATACGCAGTATTTT.

The chain carries TRBV27 and TRBJ1-2, with TRBD1 identical over 7 bases. Germline-derived CDR1 and CDR2 are MNHEY and SMNVEV (reference sequence). The junction had 10 bases not matched to a gene; V was cut back by 2 bases and J by 7 bases. This CDR3 has 15 residues. The CDR3 sequence is CASSLAPTGVGGYTF. DNA of the CDR3: TGTGCCAGCAGTTTAGCCCCTACAGGGGTGGGTGGCTACACCTTC.

This rearrangement joins TRBV28 to TRBJ1-1, with D perhaps matching TRBD1 (6 bases). CDR1 MDHEN and CDR2 SYDVKM come from the germline V gene. The V end lost 5 bases, the J end lost 2 bases, and 9 bases lay between the germline ends. The CDR3 is made up of 13 amino acids. The chain's CDR3 is CASSRQDNTEAFF. The CDR3 DNA reads as TGTGCCAGCAGTAGACAGGACAACACTGAAGCTTTCTTT.

J is TRBJ1-2 and V is TRBV6-5, with a weak D call TRBD1 (6 bases). Germline V gives CDR1 MNHEY, CDR2 SVGAGI. The CDR3 has 16 amino acids. Trimming shortened V by 2 bases and J by 4 bases, and 17 bases separated the two germline ends. Written as DNA, the CDR3 is TGTGCCAGCAGTTACACCCCGGACAGCTTCCCCTATGGCTACACCTTC. Protein sequence: CASSYTPDSFPYGYTF.

The CDR3 DNA follows: TGTGCCAGTAGTACCCGCGGTGGCGAGCAGTACTTC. Translating it yields CASSTRGGEQYF. The V call is TRBV19, the J call TRBJ2-7, with D hard to call. This CDR3 comprises 12 residues. Germline V gene lookup returns CDR1 LNHDA and CDR2 SQIVND (reference sequence). Trimming pared 4 bases from V and 6 bases from J, leaving 10 bases between.

This clone was counted between two and nine times. The chain uses TRBV10-3 and TRBJ2-5, with D perhaps matching TRBD2 (6 bases). This CDR3 comprises 14 residues. Germline values: CDR1 ENHRY, CDR2 SYGVKD. The germline V and J ends were trimmed by 0 bases and 3 bases, with 8 bases remaining between them. The CDR3 DNA sequence: TGTGCCATCAGTGAGTCGACGGGGGAAGAGACCCAGTACTTC. It yields the protein CAISESTGEETQYF.

The rearrangement uses TRBV28 and TRBJ2-7; D ambiguous. The CDR3 contains 14 residues. CDR1 is MDHEN and CDR2 is SYDVKM in the germline V gene. V was shortened by 8 bases and J by 2 bases, with 16 bases between the two germline ends. The CDR3 loop is CASGQAGRTYEQYF. The CDR3, as DNA: TGTGCCAGCGGTCAGGCAGGCCGAACCTACGAGCAGTACTTC.

The chain combines TRBV6-1 with TRBJ2-6; TRBD2 might be the D (5 bases). The length of the CDR3 is 18 residues. Trimming shortened V by 6 bases and J by 0 bases, and 18 bases separated the two germline ends. The germline gives CDR1 MNHNS, CDR2 SASEGT. DNA for the CDR3: TGTGCCAGCAGAGAACAGTGGTCGGGATTCTCTGGGGCCAACGTCCTGACTTTC. Amino acid sequence: CASREQWSGFSGANVLTF.

The gene calls are TRBV2 and TRBJ2-5, with TRBD1 matching 8 bases. Germline CDR1 and CDR2: SNHLY and FYNNEI. The CDR3 sequence is 12 residues long. The V gene end was trimmed by 7 bases and the J gene end by 5 bases; junction bases not matched to a gene: 3. The DNA for the CDR3 is TGTGCCAGCACCTGGACAGGGGAGACCCAGTACTTC. The encoded protein is CASTWTGETQYF.

This chain uses TRBV7-7 with TRBJ2-7, with a tentative D call TRBD1 (8 bases). Germline V lookup: CDR1 SSHAT, CDR2 FNYEAQ (reference sequence). The CDR3 has 13 residues. V gave up 2 bases and J gave up 6 bases, with 11 bases separating them. As DNA, the CDR3 is TGTGCCAGCAGCTTAACAGGGGGGGGCGAGCAGTACTTC. Its protein product is CASSLTGGGEQYF.

The chain has TRBV2 and TRBJ2-1; 7 positions agree with TRBD2. The CDR3 length is 16 residues. Germline CDR1 SNHLY, CDR2 FYNNEI. Trimming removed 2 bases from V and 4 bases from J; junction bases left unmatched: 8. The CDR3 reads CASSEHPSGIYNEQFF. In nucleotides, the CDR3 is TGTGCCAGCAGTGAACATCCTAGCGGCATTTACAATGAGCAGTTCTTC.

The chain uses TRBV10-1 and TRBJ1-2, with a possible D match to TRBD1 (5 bases). The V end was cut by 3 bases, the J end by 1 base, with 9 bases between. Germline V CDR1 and CDR2: WNHNN, SYGVQD (reference sequence). The CDR3 spans 14 residues. CDR3 amino acids: CASSEAGINYGYTF. CDR3 DNA: TGCGCCAGCAGTGAAGCAGGGATTAACTATGGCTACACCTTC.

This clone was recorded a few times. The V call is TRBV2, the J call TRBJ2-2, with TRBD2 identical over 7 bases. Germline V CDR1 and CDR2: SNHLY, FYNNEI. Trimming took 6 bases from V and 5 from J; bases not matched to a gene: 9. There are 15 residues in the CDR3. The DNA of the CDR3 is TGTGCCAGCAGGGAAAGGACGGGAGGTACCGGGGAGCTGTTTTTT. Protein product: CASRERTGGTGELFF.

The chain recombines TRBV13 with TRBJ2-2; 10 bases map to TRBD2. This CDR3 region has 16 residues. After removal of 5 bases from V and 3 bases from J, the junction contained 6 bases not matched to a gene. In germline, CDR1 is PRHDT, CDR2 FYEKMQ (reference sequence). The CDR3 DNA is TGTGCCAGCAGCCCTCGGACTAGCGGCTACACCGGGGAGCTGTTTTTT. As protein: CASSPRTSGYTGELFF.

The chain joins TRBV5-1 to TRBJ2-3; the match to TRBD2 covers 11 bases. This CDR3 spans 17 amino acids. The germline V gene has CDR1 SGHRS and CDR2 YFSETQ. Trimming took 0 bases from V and 4 from J; bases not matched to a gene: 7. CDR3 nucleotides: TGCGCCAGCAGCTTGGCCGAGTCTAGCGGGAGGCCAGATACGCAGTATTTT. This codes for CASSLAESSGRPDTQYF.

The rearrangement links TRBV5-8 to TRBJ1-1; 8 bases agree with TRBD1. Germline V gene lookup returns CDR1 SGHTS and CDR2 YDEGEE. V was pared by 4 bases and J by 3 bases, with 8 bases of the junction left unmatched. The CDR3 has 15 amino acids. CDR3 bases: TGTGCCAGCAGCCTTGGACAGGGAAGGTACACTGAAGCTTTCTTT. This translates into CASSLGQGRYTEAFF.